This T cell receptor (beta chain) emerged from a study of shared T cell receptors in the human thymus. The repertoire was sequenced with immunoSEQ multiplex PCR; TCRdb's copy has only in-frame clones and lacks some. In the table there are hundreds of thousands of clones, 88% of which are singletons. The germline V gene has CDR1 LNHDA and CDR2 SQIVND (reference sequence). Trimming took off 3 bases at V and 0 bases at J, with 6 bases between the two ends. The CDR3 is 13 residues long. The same data also went into a second study, on human thymus T cells. This second study says: Among the donors, all were healthy Finnish infants having corrective surgery for congenital heart defects. Thymic samples were excised during corrective heart operations. Use of V and J genes seemed skewed within the thymic and blood repertoires. Highly overlapping thymic repertoires among unrelated individuals were reported in related research.

Material for sequencing was thymocytes. J is TRBJ2-7 and V is TRBV19; no reliable D call. The origin of this receptor is a boy under two years old with a congenital heart defect. CDR3 loop: CASSIDTSYEQYF. CDR3 nucleotides: TGTGCCAGTAGTATCGACACCTCCTACGAGCAGTACTTC. The full variable domain, completed using reference TRBV19 and TRBJ2-7, is DGGITQSPKYLFRKEGQNVTLSCEQNLNHDAMYWYRQDPGQGLRLIYYSQIVNDFQKGDIAEGYSVSREKKESFPLTVTSAQKNPTAFYLCASSIDTSYEQYFGPGTRLTVT.